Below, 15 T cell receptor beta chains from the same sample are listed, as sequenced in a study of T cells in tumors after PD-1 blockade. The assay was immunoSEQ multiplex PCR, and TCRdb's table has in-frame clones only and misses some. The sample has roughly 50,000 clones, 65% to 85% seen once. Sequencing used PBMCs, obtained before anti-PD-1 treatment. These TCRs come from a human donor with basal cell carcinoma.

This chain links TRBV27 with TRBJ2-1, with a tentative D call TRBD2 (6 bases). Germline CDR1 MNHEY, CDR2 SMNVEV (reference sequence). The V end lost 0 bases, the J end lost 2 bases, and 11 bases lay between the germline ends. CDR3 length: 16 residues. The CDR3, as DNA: TGTGCCAGCAGTTTATCCTTAGCGGAACCCTACAATGAGCAGTTCTTC. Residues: CASSLSLAEPYNEQFF.

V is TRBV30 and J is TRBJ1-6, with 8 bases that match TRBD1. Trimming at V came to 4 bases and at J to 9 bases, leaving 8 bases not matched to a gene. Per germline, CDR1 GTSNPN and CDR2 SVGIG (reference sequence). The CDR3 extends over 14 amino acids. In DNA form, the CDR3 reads TGTGCCTGGAATCGACAGGGGATTGGTTCACCCCTCCACTTT. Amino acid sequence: CAWNRQGIGSPLHF.

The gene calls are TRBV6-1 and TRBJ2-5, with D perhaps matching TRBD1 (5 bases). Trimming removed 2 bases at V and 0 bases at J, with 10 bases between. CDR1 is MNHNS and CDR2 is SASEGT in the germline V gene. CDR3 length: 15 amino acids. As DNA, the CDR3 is TGTGCCAGCAGTGAAATACAGGTAGACCAAGAGACCCAGTACTTC. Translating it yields CASSEIQVDQETQYF.

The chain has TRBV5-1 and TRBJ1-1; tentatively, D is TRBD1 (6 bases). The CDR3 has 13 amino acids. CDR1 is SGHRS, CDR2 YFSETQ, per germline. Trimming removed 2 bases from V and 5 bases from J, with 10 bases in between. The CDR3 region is CASSFTGQTEAFF. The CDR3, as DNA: TGCGCCAGCAGCTTTACAGGGCAGACTGAAGCTTTCTTT.

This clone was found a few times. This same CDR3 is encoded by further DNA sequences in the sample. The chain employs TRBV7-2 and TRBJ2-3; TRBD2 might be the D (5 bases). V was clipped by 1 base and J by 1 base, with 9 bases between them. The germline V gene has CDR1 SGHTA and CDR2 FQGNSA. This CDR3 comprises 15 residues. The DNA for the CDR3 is TGTGCCAGCAGCTTAGGGACTCCCCGCACAGATACGCAGTATTTT. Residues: CASSLGTPRTDTQYF.

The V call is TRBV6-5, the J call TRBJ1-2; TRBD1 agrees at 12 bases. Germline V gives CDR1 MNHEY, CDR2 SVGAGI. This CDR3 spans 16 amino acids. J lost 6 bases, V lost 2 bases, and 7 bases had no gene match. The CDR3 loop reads CASSYLLGTGGDGYTF. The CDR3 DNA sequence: TGTGCCAGCAGTTACCTATTAGGGACAGGGGGCGATGGCTACACCTTC.

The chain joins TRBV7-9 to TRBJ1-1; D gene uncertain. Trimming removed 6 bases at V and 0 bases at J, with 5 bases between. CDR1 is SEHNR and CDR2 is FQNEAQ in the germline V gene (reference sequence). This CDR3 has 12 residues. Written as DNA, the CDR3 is TGTGCCAGCAGGGAAGTGAACACTGAAGCTTTCTTT. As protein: CASREVNTEAFF.

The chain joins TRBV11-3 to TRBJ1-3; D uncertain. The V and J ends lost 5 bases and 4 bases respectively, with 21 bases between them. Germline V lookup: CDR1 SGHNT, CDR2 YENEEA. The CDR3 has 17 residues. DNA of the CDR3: TGTGCCAGCAGCCAAGGGCCGGGCGAACGCCACGGAAACACCATATATTTT. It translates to CASSQGPGERHGNTIYF.

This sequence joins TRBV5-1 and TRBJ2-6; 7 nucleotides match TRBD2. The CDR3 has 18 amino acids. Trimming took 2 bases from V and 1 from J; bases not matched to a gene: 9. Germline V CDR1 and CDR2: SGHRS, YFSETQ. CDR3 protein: CASSFGAGLPSGANVLTF. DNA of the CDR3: TGCGCCAGCAGCTTTGGAGCGGGACTCCCATCTGGGGCCAACGTCCTGACTTTC.

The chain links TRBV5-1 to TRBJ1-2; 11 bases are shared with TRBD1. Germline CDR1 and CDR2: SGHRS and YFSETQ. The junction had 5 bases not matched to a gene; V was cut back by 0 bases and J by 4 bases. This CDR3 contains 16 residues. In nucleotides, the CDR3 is TGCGCCAGCAGCTTGGGTTATGGGACAGGGGGCTATGGCTACACCTTC. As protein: CASSLGYGTGGYGYTF.

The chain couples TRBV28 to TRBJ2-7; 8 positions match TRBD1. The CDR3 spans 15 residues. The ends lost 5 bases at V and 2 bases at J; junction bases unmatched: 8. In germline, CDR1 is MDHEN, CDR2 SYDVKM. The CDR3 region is CASSTSATGAYEQYF. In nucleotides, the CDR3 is TGTGCCAGCAGTACCTCGGCGACAGGGGCCTACGAGCAGTACTTC. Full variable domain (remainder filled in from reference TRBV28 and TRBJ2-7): DVKVTQSSRYLVKRTGEKVFLECVQDMDHENMFWYRQDPGLGLRLIYFSYDVKMKEKGDIPEGYSVSREKKERFSLILESASTNQTSMYLCASSTSATGAYEQYFGPGTRLTVT.

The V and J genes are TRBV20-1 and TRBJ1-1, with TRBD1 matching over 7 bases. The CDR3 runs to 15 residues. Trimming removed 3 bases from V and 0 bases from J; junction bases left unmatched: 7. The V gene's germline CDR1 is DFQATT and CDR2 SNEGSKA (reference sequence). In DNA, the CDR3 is TGCAGTGCTAGTAGACAGGGAACTATGAACACTGAAGCTTTCTTT. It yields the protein CSASRQGTMNTEAFF.

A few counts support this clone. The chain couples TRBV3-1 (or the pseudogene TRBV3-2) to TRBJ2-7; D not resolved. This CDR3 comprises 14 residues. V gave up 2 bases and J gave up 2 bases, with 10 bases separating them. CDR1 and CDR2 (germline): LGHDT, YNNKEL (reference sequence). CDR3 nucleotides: TGTGCCAGCAGCCAACTGACGGGTCCCTACGAGCAGTACTTC. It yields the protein CASSQLTGPYEQYF.

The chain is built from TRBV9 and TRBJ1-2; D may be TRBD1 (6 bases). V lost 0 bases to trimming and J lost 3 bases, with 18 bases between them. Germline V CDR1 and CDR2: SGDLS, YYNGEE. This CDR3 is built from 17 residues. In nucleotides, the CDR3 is TGTGCCAGCAGCGTAGCGGCAGGGGCTAAGAAAGACTATGGCTACACCTTC. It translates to CASSVAAGAKKDYGYTF.

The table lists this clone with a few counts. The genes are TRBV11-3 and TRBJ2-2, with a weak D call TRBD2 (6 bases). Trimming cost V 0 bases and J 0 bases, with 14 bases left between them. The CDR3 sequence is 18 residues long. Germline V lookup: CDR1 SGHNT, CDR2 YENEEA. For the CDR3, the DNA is TGTGCCAGCAGCTTAGATGAGATGGGACTTGCGAACACCGGGGAGCTGTTTTTT. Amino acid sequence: CASSLDEMGLANTGELFF.